This TCR beta chain was captured by sequencing in a study of radiotherapy plus CTLA-4 blockade in lung cancer. Generated by immunoSEQ multiplex PCR, the TCRdb table keeps only in-frame clones and is missing some. Counted here are about 100,000 clones, about four fifths occurring once; the ten biggest clones make up roughly 0.85%. V was cut by 4 bases and J by 0 bases, with 15 bases left in between. The length of the CDR3 is 17 residues. Per germline, CDR1 MGHDK and CDR2 SYGVNS. The V gene is TRBV25-1, the J gene TRBJ2-2, with D tentatively TRBD1 (6 bases). Material: peripheral blood, obtained from a patient treated with radiotherapy plus ipilimumab. The receptor was derived from a human donor with non-small cell lung cancer who had stable disease on radiotherapy plus ipilimumab. The CDR3 spells CASSGGTGKTNTGELFF. The DNA of the CDR3 is TGTGCCAGCAGTGGCGGAACAGGGAAGACGAACACCGGGGAGCTGTTTTTT.